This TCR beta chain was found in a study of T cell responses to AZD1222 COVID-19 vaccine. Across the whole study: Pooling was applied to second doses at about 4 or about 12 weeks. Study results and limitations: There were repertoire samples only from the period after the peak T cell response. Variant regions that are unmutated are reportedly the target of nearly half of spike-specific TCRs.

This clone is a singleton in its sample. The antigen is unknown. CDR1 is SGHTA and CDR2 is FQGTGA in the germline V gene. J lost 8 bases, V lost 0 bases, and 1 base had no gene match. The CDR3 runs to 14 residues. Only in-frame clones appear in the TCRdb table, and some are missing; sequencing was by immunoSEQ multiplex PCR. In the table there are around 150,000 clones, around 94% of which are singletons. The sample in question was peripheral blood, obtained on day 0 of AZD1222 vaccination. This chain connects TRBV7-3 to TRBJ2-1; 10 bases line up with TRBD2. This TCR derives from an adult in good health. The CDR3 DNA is TGTGCCAGCAGCTTAACTAGCGGGAGGCATGAGCAGTTCTTC. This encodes CASSLTSGRHEQFF. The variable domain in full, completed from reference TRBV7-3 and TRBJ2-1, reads GAGVSQTPSNKVTEKGKYVELRCDPISGHTALYWYRQSLGQGPEFLIYFQGTGAADDSGLPNDRFFAVRPEGSVSTLKIQRTERGDSAVYLCASSLTSGRHEQFFGPGTRLTVL.